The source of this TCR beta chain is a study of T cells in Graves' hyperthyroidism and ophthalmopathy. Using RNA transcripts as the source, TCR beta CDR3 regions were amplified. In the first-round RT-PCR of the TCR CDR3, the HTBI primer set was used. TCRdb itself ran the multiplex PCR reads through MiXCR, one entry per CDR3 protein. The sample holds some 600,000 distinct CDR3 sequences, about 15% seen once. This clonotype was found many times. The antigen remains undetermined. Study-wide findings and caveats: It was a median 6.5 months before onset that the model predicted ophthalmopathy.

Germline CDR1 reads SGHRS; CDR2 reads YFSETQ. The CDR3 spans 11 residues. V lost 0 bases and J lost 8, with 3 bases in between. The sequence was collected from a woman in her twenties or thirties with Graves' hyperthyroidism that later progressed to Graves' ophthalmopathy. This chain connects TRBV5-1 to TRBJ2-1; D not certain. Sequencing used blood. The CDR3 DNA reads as TGCGCCAGCAGCTTGGTGGATGAGCAGTTCTTC. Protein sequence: CASSLVDEQFF. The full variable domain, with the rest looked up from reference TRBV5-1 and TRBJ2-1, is KAGVTQTPRYLIKTRGQQVTLSCSPISGHRSVSWYQQTPGQGLQFLFEYFSETQRNKGNFPGRFSGRQFSNSRSEMNVSTLELGDSALYLCASSLVDEQFFGPGTRLTVL.